The 10 T cell receptor beta chains in this list originate from one sample, sequenced in a study of PD-1 blockade in classical Hodgkin lymphoma. Each patient experienced a relapse that followed autologous stem cell transplantation, and brentuximab vedotin exposure varied. Starting with thawed PBMCs, CD4+ T cells were purified by magnetic negative selection. This table comes from immunoSEQ multiplex PCR, and its TCRdb copy is limited to in-frame clones, with some not included. The profile shows some 35,000 clones, approximately 90% of them singletons. Sequences were derived from CD4+ T cells from blood, sampled at baseline. The receptors here all came from a human donor with classical Hodgkin lymphoma.

This sequence joins TRBV5-1 and TRBJ1-4, with 9 bases matching TRBD1. Germline V gene lookup returns CDR1 SGHRS and CDR2 YFSETQ. The V segment lost 0 bases and the J segment 5 bases; nucleotides outside the gene matches: 5. The CDR3 sequence is 16 residues long. CDR3 sequence reads: CASSLGTGVPNEKLFF. CDR3 bases: TGCGCCAGCAGCTTGGGGACAGGGGTGCCGAATGAAAAACTGTTTTTT.

The rearrangement links TRBV7-9 to TRBJ2-1, with TRBD2 identical over 10 bases. J gave up 6 bases and V 1 base, and 3 bases lay outside the gene matches. This CDR3 is built from 15 residues. Germline V gene data show CDR1 as SEHNR and CDR2 as FQNEAQ (reference sequence). This CDR3 reads CASSLVLAGANEQFF. CDR3 coding DNA: TGTGCCAGCAGCTTAGTCCTAGCGGGAGCCAATGAGCAGTTCTTC.

This chain connects TRBV4-1 to TRBJ2-1, with D unclear. The CDR3 sequence is 17 residues long. CDR1 and CDR2 from the germline V gene are MGHRA and YSYEKL. V was trimmed by 1 base and J by 2 bases, leaving 15 bases between them. The CDR3 coding sequence is TGCGCCAGCAGCCAAGTTTTAGGGCGACGAGCCTACAATGAGCAGTTCTTC. It yields the protein CASSQVLGRRAYNEQFF.

The V gene is TRBV6-5, the J gene TRBJ2-3, with D perhaps TRBD1 or TRBD2 (5 bases each). V lost 8 bases and J 0 bases, leaving 9 bases between the germline ends. CDR1 and CDR2 from the germline V gene are MNHEY and SVGAGI. This CDR3 is built from 13 residues. The CDR3 coding sequence is TGTGCCAGCCAACGGGACAGCACAGATACGCAGTATTTT. Protein: CASQRDSTDTQYF.

V usage is TRBV5-1 and J usage is TRBJ2-7; D possibly corresponds to TRBD2 (5 bases). The germline V and J ends were trimmed by 4 bases and 0 bases, with 17 bases remaining between them. CDR3 size: 16 residues. Germline V gene sequence: CDR1 SGHRS, CDR2 YFSETQ. DNA for the CDR3: TGCGCCAGCAGCCTTCTCGACGGGAACCCCTCCTACGAGCAGTACTTC. Protein product: CASSLLDGNPSYEQYF.

The chain has TRBV5-1 and TRBJ2-7; weak D call: TRBD2 (6 bases). Deletions cut 1 base from V and 5 bases from J, with 13 bases between. The CDR3 is made up of 14 amino acids. Germline values: CDR1 SGHRS, CDR2 YFSETQ. The CDR3 loop is CASSLRSGGDEQYF. DNA for the CDR3: TGCGCCAGCAGCTTGCGTTCTGGCGGGGACGAGCAGTACTTC.

The rearrangement links TRBV27 to TRBJ1-2, with no clear D. Germline CDR1 MNHEY, CDR2 SMNVEV (reference sequence). V was pared by 4 bases and J by 3 bases, with 9 bases between. The length of the CDR3 is 13 residues. CDR3 nucleotide sequence: TGTGCCAGCAGTTCACAGTCCTACTATGGCTACACCTTC. It yields the protein CASSSQSYYGYTF.

The chain is built from TRBV20-1 and TRBJ2-7; D gene uncertain. The CDR3 covers 11 residues. Trimming pared 4 bases from V and 7 bases from J, leaving 11 bases between. The germline V gene has CDR1 DFQATT and CDR2 SNEGSKA (reference sequence). The CDR3 loop is CSATNSLEQYF. The CDR3 DNA sequence: TGCAGTGCTACGAATTCTCTGGAGCAGTACTTC.

The CDR3 loop is CASSIWTCEQYF. CDR3 sequence (DNA): TGTGCCAGCAGCATCTGGACTTGCGAGCAGTACTTC. This chain joins TRBV21-1 and TRBJ2-7; the D segment call TRBD2 is taken from the table without a DNA check. TRBV21-1 is a recognized pseudogene. The CDR3 runs 12 residues.

This clone appeared once. The chain recombines TRBV29-1 with TRBJ2-5; D perhaps matches TRBD1 (6 bases). Germline V CDR1 and CDR2: SQVTM, ANQGSEA. Trimming shortened V by 6 bases and J by 2 bases, and 10 bases separated the two germline ends. This CDR3 has 12 amino acids. The CDR3 DNA reads TGCAGCGTAAACAGGGCTCAAGAGACCCAGTACTTC. It translates to CSVNRAQETQYF.